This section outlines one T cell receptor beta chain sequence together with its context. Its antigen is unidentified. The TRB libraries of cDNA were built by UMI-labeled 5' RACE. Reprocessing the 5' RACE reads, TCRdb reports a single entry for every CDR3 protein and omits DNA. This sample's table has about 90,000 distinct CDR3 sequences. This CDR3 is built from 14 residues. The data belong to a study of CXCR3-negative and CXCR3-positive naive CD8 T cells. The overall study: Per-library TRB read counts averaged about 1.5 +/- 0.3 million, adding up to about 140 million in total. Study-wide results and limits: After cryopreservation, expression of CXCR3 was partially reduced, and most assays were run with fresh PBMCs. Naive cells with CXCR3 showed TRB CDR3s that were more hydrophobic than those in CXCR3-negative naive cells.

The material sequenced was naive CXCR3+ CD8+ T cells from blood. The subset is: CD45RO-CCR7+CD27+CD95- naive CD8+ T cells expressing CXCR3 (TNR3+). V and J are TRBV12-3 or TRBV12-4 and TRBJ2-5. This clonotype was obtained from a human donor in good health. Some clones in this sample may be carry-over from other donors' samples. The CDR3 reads CASSRLIRQETQYF.